This TCR beta chain was sequenced for a study of blood T cell repertoires in COVID-19. Germline CDR1 is MNHEY and CDR2 is SMNVEV (reference sequence). This CDR3 has 14 residues. V shed 1 base, J shed 3 bases, and the junction held 0 bases outside the gene matches. Repertoires were generated with immunoSEQ multiplex PCR, while TCRdb's copy carries only in-frame clones and drops some. The table lists 300,000 to 400,000 clones, more than 70% of them singletons. The V gene is TRBV27, the J gene TRBJ2-7, with 10 bases aligning to TRBD1. Sequenced: peripheral blood. The sequence came from a woman in her 30s with COVID-19, enrolled during active disease. The DNA for the CDR3 is TGTGCCAGCAGTTTATGGACAGGGGGCTACGAGCAGTACTTC. This encodes CASSLWTGGYEQYF.